This TCR beta chain was found in a study of blood T cell repertoires in COVID-19. Germline CDR1 SEHNR, CDR2 FQNEAQ (reference sequence). This CDR3 region has 15 residues. Trimming shortened V by 5 bases and J by 3 bases, and 16 bases separated the two germline ends. In the source study's methods: Counts of nucleated cells, estimated from reference gene primer amplification, were obtained. Sequenced by immunoSEQ multiplex PCR; TCRdb stores in-frame clones only, minus some. V, J and clone size were drawn from that table, and D and trimming were deduced from the DNA. This repertoire shows about 160,000 clones, around 90% found once; its top ten account for roughly 3.9%.

This TCR was sampled from a woman aged 55-70 years who had recovered from COVID-19. Input material: peripheral blood. This sequence joins TRBV7-9 and TRBJ1-1, with D maybe TRBD1 (5 bases). CDR3 protein: CASSPKKAGDTEAFF. The CDR3 DNA sequence: TGTGCCAGCAGCCCTAAAAAGGCGGGGGACACTGAAGCTTTCTTT.